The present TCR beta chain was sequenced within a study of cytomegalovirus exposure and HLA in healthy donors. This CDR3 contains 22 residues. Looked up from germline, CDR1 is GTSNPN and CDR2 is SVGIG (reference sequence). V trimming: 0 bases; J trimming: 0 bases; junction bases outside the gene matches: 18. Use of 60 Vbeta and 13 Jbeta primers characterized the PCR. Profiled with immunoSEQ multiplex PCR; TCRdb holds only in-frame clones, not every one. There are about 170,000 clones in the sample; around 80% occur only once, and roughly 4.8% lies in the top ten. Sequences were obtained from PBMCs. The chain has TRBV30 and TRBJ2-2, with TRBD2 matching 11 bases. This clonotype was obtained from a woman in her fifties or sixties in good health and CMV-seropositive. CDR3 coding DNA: TGTGCCTGGAGTGTACTCGATAAACCGGGACTAGCGGACTCCCCGAACACCGGGGAGCTGTTTTTT. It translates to CAWSVLDKPGLADSPNTGELFF.